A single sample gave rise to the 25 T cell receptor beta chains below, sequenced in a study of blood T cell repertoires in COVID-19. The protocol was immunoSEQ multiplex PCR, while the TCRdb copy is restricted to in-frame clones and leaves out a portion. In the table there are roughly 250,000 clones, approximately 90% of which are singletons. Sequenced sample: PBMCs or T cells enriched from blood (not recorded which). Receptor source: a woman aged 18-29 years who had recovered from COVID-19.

The CDR3 loop reads CASSFASYNEQFF. CDR3 bases: TGTGCCAGCAGTTTCGCTAGTTACAATGAGCAGTTCTTC. The chain joins TRBV12-3 or TRBV12-4 to TRBJ2-1; no reliable D call. CDR3 length: 13 residues. The germline V and J ends were trimmed by 3 bases and 4 bases, with 7 bases remaining between them.

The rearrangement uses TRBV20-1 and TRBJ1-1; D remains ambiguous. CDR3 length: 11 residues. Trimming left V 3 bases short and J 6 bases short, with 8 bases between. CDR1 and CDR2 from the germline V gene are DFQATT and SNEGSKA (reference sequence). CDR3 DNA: TGCAGTGCTAGCGATACACCTGAAGCTTTCTTT. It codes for CSASDTPEAFF.

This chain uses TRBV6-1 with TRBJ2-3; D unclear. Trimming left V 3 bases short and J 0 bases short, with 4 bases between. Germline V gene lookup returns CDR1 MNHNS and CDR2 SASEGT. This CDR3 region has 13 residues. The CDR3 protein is CASSDMSTDTQYF. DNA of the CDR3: TGTGCCAGCAGTGATATGAGCACAGATACGCAGTATTTT.

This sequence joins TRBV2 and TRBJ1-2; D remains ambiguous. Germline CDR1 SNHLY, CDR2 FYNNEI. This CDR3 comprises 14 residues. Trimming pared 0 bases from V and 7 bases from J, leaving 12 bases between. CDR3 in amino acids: CASSEARGGRGYTF. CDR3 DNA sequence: TGTGCCAGCAGTGAAGCGCGGGGAGGGCGTGGCTACACCTTC.

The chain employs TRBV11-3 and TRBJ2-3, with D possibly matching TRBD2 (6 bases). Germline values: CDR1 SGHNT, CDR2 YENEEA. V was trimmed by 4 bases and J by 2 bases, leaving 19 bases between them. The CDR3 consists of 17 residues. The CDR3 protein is CASSSLISGSFTDTQYF. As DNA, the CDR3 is TGTGCCAGCAGCTCCCTGATCAGCGGGTCGTTCACAGATACGCAGTATTTT.

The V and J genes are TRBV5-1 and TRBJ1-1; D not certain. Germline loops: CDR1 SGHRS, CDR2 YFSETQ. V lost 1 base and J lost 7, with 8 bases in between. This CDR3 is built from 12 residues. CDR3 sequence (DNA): TGCGCCAGCAGCTTGTCGCAGGATGAAGCTTTCTTT. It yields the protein CASSLSQDEAFF.

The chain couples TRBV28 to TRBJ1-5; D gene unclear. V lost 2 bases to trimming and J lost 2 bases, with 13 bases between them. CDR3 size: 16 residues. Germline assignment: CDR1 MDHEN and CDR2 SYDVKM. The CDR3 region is CASSLRRGVGNQPQHF. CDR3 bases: TGTGCCAGCAGTTTACGACGGGGTGTTGGCAATCAGCCCCAGCATTTT.

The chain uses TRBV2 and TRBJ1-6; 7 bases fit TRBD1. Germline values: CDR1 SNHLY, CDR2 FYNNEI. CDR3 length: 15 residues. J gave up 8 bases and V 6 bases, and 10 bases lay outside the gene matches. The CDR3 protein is CASRSLTGTYSPLHF. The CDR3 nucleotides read TGTGCCAGCAGATCTTTGACAGGGACCTATTCACCCCTCCACTTT.

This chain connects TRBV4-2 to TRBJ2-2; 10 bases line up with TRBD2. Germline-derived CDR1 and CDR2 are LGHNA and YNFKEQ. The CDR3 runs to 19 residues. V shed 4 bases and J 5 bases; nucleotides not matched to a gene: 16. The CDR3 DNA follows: TGTGCCAGCAGCCTAGAGGGACTAGCGAGAGTTTTAAGGACCGGGGAGCTGTTTTTT. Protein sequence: CASSLEGLARVLRTGELFF.

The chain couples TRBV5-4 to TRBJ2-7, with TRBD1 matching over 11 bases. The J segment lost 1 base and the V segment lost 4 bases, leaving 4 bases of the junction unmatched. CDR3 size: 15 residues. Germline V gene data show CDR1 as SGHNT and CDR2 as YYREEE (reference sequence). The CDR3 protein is CASSMDRGQSYEQYF. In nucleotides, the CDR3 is TGTGCCAGCAGCATGGACAGGGGGCAGTCCTACGAGCAGTACTTC.

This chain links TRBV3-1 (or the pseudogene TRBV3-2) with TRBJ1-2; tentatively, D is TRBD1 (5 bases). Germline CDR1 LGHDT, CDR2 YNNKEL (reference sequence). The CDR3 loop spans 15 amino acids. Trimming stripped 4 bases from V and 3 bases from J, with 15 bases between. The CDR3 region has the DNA TGTGCCAGCAGCCCCAGTCTGGGGGGATACTATGGCTACACCTTC. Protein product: CASSPSLGGYYGYTF.

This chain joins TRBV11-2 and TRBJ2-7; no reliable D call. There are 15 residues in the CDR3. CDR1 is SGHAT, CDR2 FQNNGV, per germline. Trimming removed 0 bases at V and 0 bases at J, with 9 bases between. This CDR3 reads CASSLDSTVSYEQYF. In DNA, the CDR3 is TGTGCCAGCAGCTTAGATTCCACAGTCTCCTACGAGCAGTACTTC.

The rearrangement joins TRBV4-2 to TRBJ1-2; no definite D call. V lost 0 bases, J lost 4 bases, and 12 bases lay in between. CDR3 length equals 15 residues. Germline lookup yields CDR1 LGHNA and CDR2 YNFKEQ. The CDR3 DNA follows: TGTGCCAGCAGCCAAGATTATACGGTACTCTATGGCTACACCTTC. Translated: CASSQDYTVLYGYTF.

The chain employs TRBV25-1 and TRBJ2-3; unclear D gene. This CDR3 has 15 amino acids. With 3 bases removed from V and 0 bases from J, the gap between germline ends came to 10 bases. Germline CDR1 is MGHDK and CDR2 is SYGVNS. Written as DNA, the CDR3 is TGTGCCAGCAGTGACGGTCCGACTAGCACAGATACGCAGTATTTT. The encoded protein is CASSDGPTSTDTQYF.

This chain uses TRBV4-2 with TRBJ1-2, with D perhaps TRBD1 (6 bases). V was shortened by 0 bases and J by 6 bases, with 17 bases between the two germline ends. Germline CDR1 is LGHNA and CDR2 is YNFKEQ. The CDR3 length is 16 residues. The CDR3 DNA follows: TGTGCCAGCAGCCAAGATAATCGGCAGGGGAACGATGGCTACACCTTC. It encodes CASSQDNRQGNDGYTF.

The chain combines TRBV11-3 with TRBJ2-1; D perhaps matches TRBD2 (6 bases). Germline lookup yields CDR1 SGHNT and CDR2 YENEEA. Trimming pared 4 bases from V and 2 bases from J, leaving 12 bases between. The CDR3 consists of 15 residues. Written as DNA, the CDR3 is TGTGCCAGCAGCTCTGTTACGGGGGCCTACAATGAGCAGTTCTTC. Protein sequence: CASSSVTGAYNEQFF.

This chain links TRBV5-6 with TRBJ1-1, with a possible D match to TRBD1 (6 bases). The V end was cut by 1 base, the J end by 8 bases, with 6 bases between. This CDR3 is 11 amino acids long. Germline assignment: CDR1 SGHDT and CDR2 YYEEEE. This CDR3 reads CASSLTGEAFF. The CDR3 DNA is TGTGCCAGCAGCTTGACAGGGGAAGCTTTCTTT.

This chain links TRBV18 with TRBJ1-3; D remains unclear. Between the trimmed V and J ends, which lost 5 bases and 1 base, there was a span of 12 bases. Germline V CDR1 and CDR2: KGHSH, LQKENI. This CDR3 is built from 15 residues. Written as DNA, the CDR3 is TGTGCCAGCTCAAGAGCCCAGGATTCTGGAAACACCATATATTTT. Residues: CASSRAQDSGNTIYF.

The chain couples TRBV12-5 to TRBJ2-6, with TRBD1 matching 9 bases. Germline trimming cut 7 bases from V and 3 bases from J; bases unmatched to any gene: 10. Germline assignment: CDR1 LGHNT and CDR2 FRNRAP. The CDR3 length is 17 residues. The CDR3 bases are TGTGCTAGTGCTCCCGGGACAGGGACTTTTGGGGCCAACGTCCTGACTTTC. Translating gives CASAPGTGTFGANVLTF.

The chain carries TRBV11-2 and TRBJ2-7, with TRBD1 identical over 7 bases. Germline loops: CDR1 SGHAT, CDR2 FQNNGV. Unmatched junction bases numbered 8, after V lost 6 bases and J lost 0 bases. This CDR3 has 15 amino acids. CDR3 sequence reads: CASRFRGSGSYEQYF. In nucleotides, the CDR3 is TGTGCCAGCAGATTCAGGGGGTCCGGCTCCTACGAGCAGTACTTC.

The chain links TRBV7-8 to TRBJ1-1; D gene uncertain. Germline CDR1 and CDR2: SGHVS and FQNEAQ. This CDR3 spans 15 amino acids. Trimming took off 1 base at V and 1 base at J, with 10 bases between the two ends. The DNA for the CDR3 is TGTGCCAGCAGCTTAGATCTTCCCGGGAACACTGAAGCTTTCTTT. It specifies CASSLDLPGNTEAFF.

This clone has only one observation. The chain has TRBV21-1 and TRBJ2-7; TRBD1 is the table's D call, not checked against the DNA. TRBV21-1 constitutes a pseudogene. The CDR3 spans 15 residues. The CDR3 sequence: CASSKVRTDLYEQYF. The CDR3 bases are TGTGCCAGCAGCAAAGTTAGGACAGATCTCTACGAGCAGTACTTC.

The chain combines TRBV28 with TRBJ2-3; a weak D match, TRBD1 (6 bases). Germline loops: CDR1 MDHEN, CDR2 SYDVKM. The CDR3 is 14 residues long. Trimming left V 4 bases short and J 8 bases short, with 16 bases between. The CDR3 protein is CASSSPGRGGTQYF. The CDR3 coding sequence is TGTGCCAGCAGTTCCCCCGGTAGAGGGGGTACGCAGTATTTT. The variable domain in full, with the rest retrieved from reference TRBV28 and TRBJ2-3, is DVKVTQSSRYLVKRTGEKVFLECVQDMDHENMFWYRQDPGLGLRLIYFSYDVKMKEKGDIPEGYSVSREKKERFSLILESASTNQTSMYLCASSSPGRGGTQYFGPGTRLTVL.

The DNA of the CDR3 is TGTGCCAGCAGCTACCAGACAGGTCAAGAGACCCAGTACTTC. Its protein product is CASSYQTGQETQYF. This chain connects TRBV5-4 to TRBJ2-5; D might be TRBD1 (6 bases). With 3 bases removed from V and 2 bases from J, the gap between germline ends came to 11 bases. The CDR3 covers 14 residues. Germline assignment: CDR1 SGHNT and CDR2 YYREEE (reference sequence).

CDR3 bases: TGTGCCACCAGCAGAGATGCAGGGGATAGCAATCAGCCCCAGCATTTT. Amino acids: CATSRDAGDSNQPQHF. This chain joins TRBV15 and TRBJ1-5; weak D call: TRBD1 (6 bases). Germline V lookup: CDR1 LNHNV, CDR2 YYDKDF (reference sequence). Trimming shortened V by 0 bases and J by 0 bases, and 9 bases separated the two germline ends. This CDR3 spans 16 amino acids.